This TCR beta chain derives from a study of cytomegalovirus exposure and HLA in healthy donors. Notes on the study in general: The majority of TCR sequences were rare, yet some public TCRs appeared in many donors. The study flagged 150 to 200 TCR beta chains as cytomegalovirus-associated. Most subjects' HLA-A and HLA-B alleles were reportedly predicted from TCR beta sequences. Reportedly, a later analysis found an Asian-associated ancestry cluster had fewer N-insertions than the roughly 700-donor mean.

Details on this clone: Its target is unknown.

The PCR contained 60 Vbeta and 13 Jbeta primers. TCRdb's table, derived via immunoSEQ multiplex PCR, lists solely in-frame clones and lacks some. Of around 230,000 clones in the sample, around 80% were seen once. V gave up 6 bases and J gave up 1 base; unmatched junction bases: 15. Germline V gives CDR1 SGHNT, CDR2 YENEEA. The CDR3 length is 18 residues. The chain carries TRBV11-3 and TRBJ2-1; 7 bases are a match to TRBD2. Material: PBMCs. The sequence came from a boy younger than 18 in good health and CMV-seronegative. The CDR3 nucleotides are TGTGCCAGCAGTCTACTGGGACTAACGGGAGCATCCTACAATGAGCAGTTCTTC. It is translated as CASSLLGLTGASYNEQFF.